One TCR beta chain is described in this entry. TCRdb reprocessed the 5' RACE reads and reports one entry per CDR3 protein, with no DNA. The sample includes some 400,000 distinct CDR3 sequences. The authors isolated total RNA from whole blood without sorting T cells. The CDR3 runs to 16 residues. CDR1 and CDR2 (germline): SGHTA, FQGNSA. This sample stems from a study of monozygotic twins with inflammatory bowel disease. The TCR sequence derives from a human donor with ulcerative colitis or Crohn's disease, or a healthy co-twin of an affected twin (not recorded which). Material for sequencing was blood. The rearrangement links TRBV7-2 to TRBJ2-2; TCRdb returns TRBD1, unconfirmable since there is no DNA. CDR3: CASSHRQGAETGELFF.